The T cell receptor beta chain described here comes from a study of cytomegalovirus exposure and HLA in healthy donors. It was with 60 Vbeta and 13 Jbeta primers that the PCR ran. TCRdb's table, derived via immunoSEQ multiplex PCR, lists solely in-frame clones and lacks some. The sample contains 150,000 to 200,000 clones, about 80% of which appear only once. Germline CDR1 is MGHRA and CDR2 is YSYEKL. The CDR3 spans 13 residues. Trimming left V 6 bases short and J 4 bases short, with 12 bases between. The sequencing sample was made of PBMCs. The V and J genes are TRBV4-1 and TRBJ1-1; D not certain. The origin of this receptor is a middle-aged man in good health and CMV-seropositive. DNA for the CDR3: TGCGCCAGCAGTTCGAGTCTTGCCACTGAAGCTTTCTTT. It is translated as CASSSSLATEAFF.